This T cell receptor (beta chain) stems from a study of blood T cell repertoires in COVID-19. Membership in each cohort depended on participant-reported clinical history. Authors' methods: The authors estimated nucleated cell counts from reference gene primer amplification. Sequencing used immunoSEQ multiplex PCR; TCRdb keeps in-frame clones, though not all of them. That table furnishes V, J and clone size, whereas the DNA furnished D and trimming. The sample comprises 250,000 to 300,000 clones, under 90% of which are singletons, and under 3.5% rests with the top ten. The CDR3 has 12 amino acids. With 7 bases removed from V and 5 bases from J, the gap between germline ends came to 8 bases. The germline V gene encodes CDR1 LNHDA and CDR2 SQIVND (reference sequence).

The chain joins TRBV19 to TRBJ1-4; no definite D call. The origin of this receptor is a woman aged 45 to 65 who had been exposed to COVID-19. Material: PBMCs or T cells enriched from blood (not recorded which). CDR3 nucleotides: TGTGCCAGTACCAGAGGGAATGAAAAACTGTTTTTT. Its translation is CASTRGNEKLFF.